This T cell receptor (beta chain) was identified in a study of glioma-infiltrating T cells after dendritic cell vaccination. Study-level information: Autologous tumor lysate-pulsed dendritic cell vaccination was given between about 2002 and 2013. Dendritic cells derived from monocytes and pulsed with autologous tumor lysate formed the vaccine. Study results and caveats: Survival was not directly related to TCR clonality in these patients.

Trimming left V 3 bases short and J 9 bases short, with 8 bases between. CDR3 length: 11 amino acids. Germline values: CDR1 MGHRA, CDR2 YSYEKL. Concerning this clone: As yet, its antigen is unknown.

PBMC sampling occurred before vaccination, two weeks after the third dose, and at progression. Clones were read by immunoSEQ multiplex PCR, and TCRdb kept only the in-frame ones, dropping some. The data show under 100,000 clones, about four fifths seen once. This chain links TRBV4-1 with TRBJ2-5; D is possibly TRBD2 (6 bases). The sample in question was blood, obtained before dendritic cell vaccination. This sequence was found in a human donor with glioblastoma. CDR3 nucleotides: TGCGCCAGCAGCCAGGCGGGGCCCCAGTACTTC. It yields the protein CASSQAGPQYF.